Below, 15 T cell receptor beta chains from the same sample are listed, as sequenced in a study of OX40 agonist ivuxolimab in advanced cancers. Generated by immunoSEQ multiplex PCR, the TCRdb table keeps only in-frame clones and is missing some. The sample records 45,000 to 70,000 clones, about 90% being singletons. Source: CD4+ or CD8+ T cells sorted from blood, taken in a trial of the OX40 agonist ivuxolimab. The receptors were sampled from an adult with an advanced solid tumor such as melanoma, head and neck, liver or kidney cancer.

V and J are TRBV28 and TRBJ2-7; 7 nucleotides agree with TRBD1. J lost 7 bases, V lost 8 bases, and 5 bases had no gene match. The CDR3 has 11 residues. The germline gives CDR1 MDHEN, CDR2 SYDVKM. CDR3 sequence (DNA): TGTGCCAGCGTGACAGGGCGGGAGCAGTACTTC. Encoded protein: CASVTGREQYF.

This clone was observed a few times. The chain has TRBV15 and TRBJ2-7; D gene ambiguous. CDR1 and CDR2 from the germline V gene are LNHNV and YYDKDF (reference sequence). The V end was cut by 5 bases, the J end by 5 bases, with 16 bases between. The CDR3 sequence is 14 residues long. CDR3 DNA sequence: TGTGCCACCAGCGCCGGGCCCGTAAGGGACGAGCAGTACTTC. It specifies CATSAGPVRDEQYF.

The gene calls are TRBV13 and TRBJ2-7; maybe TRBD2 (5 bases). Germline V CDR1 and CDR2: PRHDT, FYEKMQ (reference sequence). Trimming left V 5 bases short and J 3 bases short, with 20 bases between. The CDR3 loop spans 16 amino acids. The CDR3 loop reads CASSATTFQRSYEQYF. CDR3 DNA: TGTGCCAGCAGCGCCACGACTTTTCAGCGGAGCTACGAGCAGTACTTC.

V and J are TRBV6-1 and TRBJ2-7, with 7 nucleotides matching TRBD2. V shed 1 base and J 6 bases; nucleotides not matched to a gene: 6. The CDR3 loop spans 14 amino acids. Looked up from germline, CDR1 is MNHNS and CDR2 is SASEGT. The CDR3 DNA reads TGTGCCAGCAGTGAAGGACGGGGGAGGGGCGAGCAGTACTTC. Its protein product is CASSEGRGRGEQYF.

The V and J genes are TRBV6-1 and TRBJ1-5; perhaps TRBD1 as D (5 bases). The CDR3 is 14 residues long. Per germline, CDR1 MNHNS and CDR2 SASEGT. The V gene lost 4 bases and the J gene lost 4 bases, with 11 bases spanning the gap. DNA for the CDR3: TGTGCCAGCAGTGTTCGGGACGGAAATCAGCCCCAGCATTTT. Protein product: CASSVRDGNQPQHF.

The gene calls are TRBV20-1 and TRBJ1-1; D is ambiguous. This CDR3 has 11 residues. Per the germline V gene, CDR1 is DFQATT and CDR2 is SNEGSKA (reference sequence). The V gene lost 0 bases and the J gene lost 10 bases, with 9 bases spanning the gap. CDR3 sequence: CSARDGTAAFF. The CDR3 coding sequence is TGCAGTGCTAGAGACGGAACCGCAGCTTTCTTT.

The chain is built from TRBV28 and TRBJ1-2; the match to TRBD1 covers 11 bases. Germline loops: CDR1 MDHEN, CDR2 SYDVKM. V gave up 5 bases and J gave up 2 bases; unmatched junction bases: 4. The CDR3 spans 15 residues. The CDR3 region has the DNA TGTGCCAGCAGTCCCGGGGACAGGGGGAACTATGGCTACACCTTC. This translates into CASSPGDRGNYGYTF.

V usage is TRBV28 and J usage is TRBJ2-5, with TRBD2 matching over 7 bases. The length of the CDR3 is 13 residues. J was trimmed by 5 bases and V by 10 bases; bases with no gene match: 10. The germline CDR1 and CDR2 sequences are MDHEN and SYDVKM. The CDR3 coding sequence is TGTGCCACGGTCCGGGAGGTTCAGGAGACCCAGTACTTC. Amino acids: CATVREVQETQYF.

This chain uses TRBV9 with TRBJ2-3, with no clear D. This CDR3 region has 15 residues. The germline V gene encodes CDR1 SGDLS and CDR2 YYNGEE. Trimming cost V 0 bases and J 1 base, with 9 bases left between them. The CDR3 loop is CASSVVGSGTDTQYF. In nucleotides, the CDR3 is TGTGCCAGCAGCGTAGTGGGCTCCGGCACAGATACGCAGTATTTT.

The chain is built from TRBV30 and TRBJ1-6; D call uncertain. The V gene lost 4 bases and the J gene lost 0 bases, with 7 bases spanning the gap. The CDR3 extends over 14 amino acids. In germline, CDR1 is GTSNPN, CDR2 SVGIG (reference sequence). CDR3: CAWTSNSYNSPLHF. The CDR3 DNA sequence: TGTGCCTGGACGTCCAACTCCTATAATTCACCCCTCCACTTT.

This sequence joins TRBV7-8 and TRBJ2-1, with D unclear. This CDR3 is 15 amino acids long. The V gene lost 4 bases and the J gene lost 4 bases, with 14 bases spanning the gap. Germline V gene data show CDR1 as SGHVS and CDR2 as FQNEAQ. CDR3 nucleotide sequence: TGTGCCAGCAGCTCCAAGGCGCTGGGTTACAATGAGCAGTTCTTC. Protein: CASSSKALGYNEQFF.

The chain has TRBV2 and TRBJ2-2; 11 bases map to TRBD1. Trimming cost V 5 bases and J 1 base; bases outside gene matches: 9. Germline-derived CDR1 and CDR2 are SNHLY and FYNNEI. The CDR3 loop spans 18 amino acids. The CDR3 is CASSISYGTGGNTGELFF. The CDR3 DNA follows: TGTGCCAGCAGTATATCATATGGGACAGGGGGGAACACCGGGGAGCTGTTTTTT.

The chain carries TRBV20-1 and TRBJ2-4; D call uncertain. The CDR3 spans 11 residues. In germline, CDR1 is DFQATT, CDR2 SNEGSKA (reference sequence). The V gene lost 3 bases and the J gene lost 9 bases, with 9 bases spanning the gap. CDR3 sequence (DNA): TGCAGTGCTAGGGGGATCGGCATTCAGTACTTC. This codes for CSARGIGIQYF.

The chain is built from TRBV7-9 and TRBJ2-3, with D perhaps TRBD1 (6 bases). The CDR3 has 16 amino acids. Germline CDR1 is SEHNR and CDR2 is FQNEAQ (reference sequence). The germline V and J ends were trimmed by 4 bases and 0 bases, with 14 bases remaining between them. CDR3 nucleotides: TGTGCCAGCAGCTCCAATATGGACAGTAGCACAGATACGCAGTATTTT. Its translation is CASSSNMDSSTDTQYF. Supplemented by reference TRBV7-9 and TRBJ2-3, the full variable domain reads DTGVSQNPRHKITKRGQNVTFRCDPISEHNRLYWYRQTLGQGPEFLTYFQNEAQLEKSRLLSDRFSAERPKGSFSTLEIQRTEQGDSAMYLCASSSNMDSSTDTQYFGPGTRLTVL.

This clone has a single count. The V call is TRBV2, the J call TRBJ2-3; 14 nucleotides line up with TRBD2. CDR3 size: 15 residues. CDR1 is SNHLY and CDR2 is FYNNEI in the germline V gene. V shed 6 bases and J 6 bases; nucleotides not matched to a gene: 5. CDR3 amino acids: CASSGTSGSLDTQYF. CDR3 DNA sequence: TGTGCCAGCAGCGGGACTAGCGGGAGTTTGGATACGCAGTATTTT.